A selection of T cell receptor beta chains follows, all from one sample in a study of blood T cell repertoires in COVID-19. TCRdb's table, derived via immunoSEQ multiplex PCR, lists solely in-frame clones and lacks some. In the table there are about 180,000 clones, roughly 84% of which are singletons. Sequenced input: PBMCs or T cells enriched from blood (not recorded which). The receptors stem from a man aged 60-69 years who had recovered from COVID-19. Each CDR3 is given with its conserved first and last residue. A D gene is named only where the DNA matches it firmly. The listing skips clone size in some rows; elsewhere it reads once, few, many or a size class.

cdr3_aa cdr3_nt j_call clone_size d_call v_call
CASSTETGRNYGYTF TGTGCCAGTAGTACCGAGACAGGACGAAACTATGGCTACACCTTC TRBJ1-2 once . TRBV19
CASGSRPLLDEQFF TGTGCTAGTGGTTCGAGGCCGCTTTTGGATGAGCAGTTCTTC TRBJ2-1 few . TRBV12-5
CASMGQGLNQPQHF TGTGCCAGTATGGGACAGGGCTTAAATCAGCCCCAGCATTTT TRBJ1-5 few TRBD1 TRBV19
CASSIGRIGSYGLEQFF TGTGCCAGTAGTATAGGCCGGATCGGGTCATACGGGTTGGAGCAGTTCTTC TRBJ2-1 . . TRBV19
CASSVGQGGGNTIYF TGTGCCAGCAGCGTAGGACAGGGGGGAGGAAACACCATATATTTT TRBJ1-3 . TRBD1 TRBV9
CASSYAGQAANYGYTF TGTGCCAGCAGTTACGCGGGACAGGCCGCTAACTATGGCTACACCTTC TRBJ1-2 few TRBD1 TRBV6-5
CASSLQGAQETQYF TGCGCCAGCAGCCTACAGGGGGCCCAAGAGACCCAGTACTTC TRBJ2-5 . TRBD1 TRBV5-1
CASSEAEARVIGYTF TGTGCCAGCAGTGAAGCAGAGGCCAGGGTAATTGGCTACACCTTC TRBJ1-2 once . TRBV2
CASPLTIYSGNTIYF TGCGCCAGCCCTTTAACCATCTACTCTGGAAACACCATATATTTT TRBJ1-3 . . TRBV4-1
CASSQGPGHEQFF TGTGCCAGCAGCCAAGGTCCTGGCCATGAGCAGTTCTTC TRBJ2-1 . . TRBV4-2
CSAWGLAGGSGYEQYF TGCAGCGCATGGGGACTAGCGGGGGGCTCCGGTTACGAGCAGTACTTC TRBJ2-7 few TRBD2 TRBV29-1
CASSKFRGDYGYTF TGTGCCAGCAGCAAATTCAGGGGTGACTATGGCTACACCTTC TRBJ1-2 . . TRBV5-8
CASSPRQGRTDTQYF TGTGCCAGCTCACCACGACAGGGTAGGACAGATACGCAGTATTTT TRBJ2-3 . TRBD1 TRBV18
CASSTDINSGNTIYF TGTGCCAGCAGTACCGACATCAACTCTGGAAACACCATATATTTT TRBJ1-3 . . TRBV28
CASSAPTGTGLYEQYF TGTGCCAGCTCTGCCCCTACCGGGACAGGACTTTACGAGCAGTACTTC TRBJ2-7 . TRBD1 TRBV18
CASSLAQGFQEQFF TGTGCCAGCAGCTTAGCGCAGGGTTTTCAGGAGCAGTTCTTC TRBJ2-1 . . TRBV7-6
CSVRTVLNTEAFF TGCAGCGTACGGACAGTGCTGAACACTGAAGCTTTCTTT TRBJ1-1 . . TRBV29-1
CASSRTGGYGYTF TGTGCCAGCAGCAGGACAGGGGGCTATGGCTACACCTTC TRBJ1-2 . TRBD1 TRBV27
CASTPPFGWSNYGYTF TGTGCCAGCACCCCCCCATTCGGCTGGAGTAACTATGGCTACACCTTC TRBJ1-2 . . TRBV6-4
CASSLGGGAGELFF TGTGCCAGCAGCTTGGGAGGTGGAGCCGGGGAGCTGTTTTTT TRBJ2-2 . . TRBV5-4
CATSRGPPNYEMKSPLHF TGTGCCACCAGCAGAGGTCCTCCTAATTATGAGATGAAGTCACCCCTCCACTTT TRBJ1-6 . . TRBV15
CASSQAINEQFF TGTGCCAGCAGCCAAGCTATCAATGAGCAGTTCTTC TRBJ2-1 few . TRBV14
CASSLGGPTFTDTQYF TGTGCCAGCAGTTTAGGGGGCCCGACCTTCACAGATACGCAGTATTTT TRBJ2-3 . . TRBV27
CASSPGGQGYGYTF TGCGCCAGCAGCCCCGGCGGACAGGGCTATGGCTACACCTTC TRBJ1-2 . TRBD1 TRBV5-1
CASSVGQGKETQYF TGTGCCAGCAGCGTGGGACAGGGGAAAGAGACCCAGTACTTC TRBJ2-5 . TRBD1 TRBV9
CASSLGGQDYNEQFF TGCGCCAGCAGCTTGGGTGGACAGGACTACAATGAGCAGTTCTTC TRBJ2-1 . TRBD1 TRBV5-1
CASSWTGPQPQHF TGCGCCAGCAGCTGGACAGGGCCTCAGCCCCAGCATTTT TRBJ1-5 . TRBD1 TRBV5-1
CASSPAGARDTEAFF TGTGCCAGCAGTCCCGCGGGGGCTCGCGACACTGAAGCTTTCTTT TRBJ1-1 . . TRBV7-8
CATSDHSDTGELFF TGTGCCACCAGTGATCATAGCGACACCGGGGAGCTGTTTTTT TRBJ2-2 . . TRBV24-1
CASSLTSVLNTEAFF TGTGCCAGCAGCTTAACTTCGGTTCTGAACACTGAAGCTTTCTTT TRBJ1-1 few . TRBV7-3
CSVRQGGENTEAFF TGCAGCGTTAGACAGGGGGGCGAGAACACTGAAGCTTTCTTT TRBJ1-1 . TRBD1 TRBV29-1